The present entry profiles one TCR beta chain with its context. Its antigen is as yet unknown. The CDR3 end lies 3 residues beyond the end of the read and is filled in from the germline J gene. The data stem from a study of T cells in women clearing cervical HPV infection. Notes on the study in general: CIN3+ cases had significantly higher TCR richness than controls; evenness did not differ.

Produced via immunoSEQ multiplex PCR; TCRdb's table is partial and in-frame only. The repertoire table contains about 45,000 clones. Prevalent HPV16 infections were excluded; only incident single HPV16 infections included. The CDR3 covers 14 residues. The V gene's germline CDR1 is SGHTA and CDR2 FQGNSA. This clonotype was obtained from a woman aged 18 to 75 with a cervical HPV16 infection that either progressed to CIN3+ or cleared (not recorded which). Sequenced material: blood buffy coat. V is TRBV7-2 and J is TRBJ2-3; 8 bases are shared with TRBD1. The CDR3 bases that were read are TGTGCCAGCAGCGAGGGACAGGCCCAAGAGACG. It yields the protein CASSEGQAQET. In full, the CDR3 reads CASSEGQAQETQYF. Supplemented by reference TRBV7-2 and TRBJ2-3, the full variable domain reads GAGVSQSPSNKVTEKGKDVELRCDPISGHTALYWYRQSLGQGLEFLIYFQGNSAPDKSGLPSDRFSAERTGGSVSTLTIQRTQQEDSAVYLCASSEGQAQETQYFGPGTRLTVL.